This T cell receptor beta chain originates from a study of CD8 T cells in ankylosing spondylitis. Using its own MiXCR run on the 5' RACE reads, TCRdb lists one record per CDR3 protein. Of about 360,000 distinct CDR3 sequences detected, around 15% appear once; the ten largest clones hold roughly 0.99%. The CDR3 sequence is 14 residues long. CDR1 is DFQATT, CDR2 SNEGSKA, per germline (reference sequence). The ends were cut back, 6 bases at V and 0 bases at J, with 12 bases in the middle. This clonotype was counted a few times. This chain uses TRBV20-1 with TRBJ1-5; no firm D call. This receptor was obtained from a male donor with ankylosing spondylitis or in good health (not recorded which). The sequencing sample was made of blood, either unsorted or a sorted T cell fraction (not recorded which). The CDR3 DNA reads TGCAGTGCGGCAGGACCGTATAGCAATCAGCCCCAGCATTTT. Its translation is CSAAGPYSNQPQHF.